The 8 T cell receptor beta chains listed next were all sequenced from one sample in a study of blood T cell repertoires in COVID-19. This table comes from immunoSEQ multiplex PCR, and its TCRdb copy is limited to in-frame clones, with some not included. The table shows roughly 290,000 clones, with roughly 91% occurring only once. Sequenced sample: peripheral blood. These receptors all stem from a man between 25 and 39 years old with acute or convalescent COVID-19.

CDR3 sequence (DNA): TGTGCCAGCAGCTCCAAGACAGGACCTCGTTGGAGCTACACCTTC. Amino acid sequence: CASSSKTGPRWSYTF. The V and J genes are TRBV5-5 and TRBJ1-2; weak D call: TRBD1 (6 bases). This CDR3 spans 15 amino acids. Germline values: CDR1 SGHKS, CDR2 YYEKEE (reference sequence). Trimming removed 3 bases from V and 9 bases from J, with 21 bases in between.

As regards this clone: This sample includes further DNA sequences coding for the same CDR3. The V call is TRBV30, the J call TRBJ1-1, with D unresolved. The CDR3 runs 13 residues. V lost 1 base to trimming and J lost 2 bases, with 8 bases between them. CDR1 is GTSNPN, CDR2 SVGIG, per germline (reference sequence). CDR3 DNA sequence: TGTGCCTGGAGTGCAACAGCTAACACTGAAGCTTTCTTT. This sequence encodes CAWSATANTEAFF.

The chain joins TRBV28 to TRBJ2-7, with D tentatively TRBD1 (5 bases). This CDR3 is 15 amino acids long. Germline loops: CDR1 MDHEN, CDR2 SYDVKM. Between the trimmed V and J ends, which lost 2 bases and 4 bases, there was a span of 15 bases. As DNA, the CDR3 is TGTGCCAGCAGTTTAAGGGCAGGGTCCCTATACGAGCAGTACTTC. This gives the protein CASSLRAGSLYEQYF.

The CDR3 sequence is CASSRGTGAYGYTF. The CDR3 region has the DNA TGTGCCAGCAGCAGAGGGACAGGGGCCTATGGCTACACCTTC. J is TRBJ1-2 and V is TRBV21-1; the listed D gene, TRBD1, was not tested against the DNA. TRBV21-1 is tagged as a pseudogene. The CDR3 consists of 14 residues.

The chain has TRBV4-2 and TRBJ1-1; D may be TRBD1 (5 bases). V was clipped by 4 bases and J by 0 bases, with 18 bases between them. CDR1 and CDR2 from the germline V gene are LGHNA and YNFKEQ. The CDR3 loop spans 17 amino acids. As DNA, the CDR3 is TGTGCCAGCAGCCGGAATCAGGGCGGAGCCATGAACACTGAAGCTTTCTTT. As protein: CASSRNQGGAMNTEAFF.

The V and J genes are TRBV19 and TRBJ1-2; tentatively, D is TRBD1 (6 bases). There are 12 residues in the CDR3. Trimming cost V 4 bases and J 5 bases, with 8 bases left between them. Per the germline V gene, CDR1 is LNHDA and CDR2 is SQIVND (reference sequence). The CDR3 region is CASSNTGYGYTF. The CDR3 region has the DNA TGTGCCAGTAGTAATACAGGGTATGGCTACACCTTC.

The J gene is TRBJ2-2, the V gene TRBV7-9; TRBD1 agrees at 8 bases. V lost 3 bases, J lost 2 bases, and 2 bases stayed unmatched. CDR1 SEHNR and CDR2 FQNEAQ come from the germline V gene (reference sequence). This CDR3 is 15 amino acids long. CDR3 residues: CASSFGQGNTGELFF. The CDR3 DNA follows: TGTGCCAGCAGCTTCGGACAGGGAAACACCGGGGAGCTGTTTTTT.

This rearrangement joins TRBV28 to TRBJ1-3, with D perhaps matching TRBD1 (6 bases). Germline V gene lookup returns CDR1 MDHEN and CDR2 SYDVKM. The CDR3 contains 14 residues. Trimming removed 8 bases at V and 4 bases at J, with 15 bases between. The CDR3 protein is CASVLGRGGNTIYF. CDR3 DNA: TGTGCCAGCGTCCTGGGCAGGGGAGGAAACACCATATATTTT.